This TCR beta chain emerged from a study of post-analysis software for immune sequencing data. Prepared libraries of TCR beta cDNA carried unique molecular identifiers. The T cell input of about 0.85 to 10 million gave about 500,000 cDNA molecules. TCRdb used MiXCR to reprocess the PCR reads, holding one entry per CDR3 protein. The table shows roughly 150,000 distinct CDR3 sequences, with about 37% occurring only once. This clonotype occurred a few times. The antigen remains unidentified. Overall study results and limits: A few TRBV segments appeared more often in patients than in controls, and TRBV5-6, TRBV5-1 and TRBV20-1 were among these.

Trimming removed 5 bases from V and 1 base from J, with 14 bases in between. In germline, CDR1 is MDHEN, CDR2 SYDVKM. The CDR3 contains 15 residues. This material consisted of blood, taken after autologous hematopoietic stem cell transplantation. The sequence derives from a girl under 18 with multiple sclerosis. J is TRBJ2-5 and V is TRBV28; D perhaps matches TRBD1 (5 bases). CDR3 DNA: TGTGCCAGCAGTCCACCGACAGAACCCCAAGAGACCCAGTACTTC. As protein: CASSPPTEPQETQYF.